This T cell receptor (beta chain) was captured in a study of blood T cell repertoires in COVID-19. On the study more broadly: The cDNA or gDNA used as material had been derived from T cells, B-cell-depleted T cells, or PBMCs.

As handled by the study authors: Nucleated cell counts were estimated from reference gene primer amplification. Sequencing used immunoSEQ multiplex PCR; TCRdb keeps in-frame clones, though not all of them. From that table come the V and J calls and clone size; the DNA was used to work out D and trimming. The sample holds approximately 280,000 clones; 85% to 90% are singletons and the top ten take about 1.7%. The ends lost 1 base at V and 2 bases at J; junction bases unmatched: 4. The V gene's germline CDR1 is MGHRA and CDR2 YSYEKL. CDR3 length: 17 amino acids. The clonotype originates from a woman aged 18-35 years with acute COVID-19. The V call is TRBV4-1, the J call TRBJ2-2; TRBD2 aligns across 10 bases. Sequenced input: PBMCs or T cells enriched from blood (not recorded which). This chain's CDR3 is CASSQVGLAVNTGELFF. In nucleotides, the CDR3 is TGCGCCAGCAGCCAAGTTGGACTAGCGGTAAACACCGGGGAGCTGTTTTTT.